This T cell receptor beta chain derives from a study of T cell repertoires in cytomegalovirus infection. Study-level information: Shared public TCR beta signatures pointed to both CMV infection and a matching HLA type.

The germline V gene has CDR1 SGHRS and CDR2 YFSETQ. The CDR3 extends over 16 amino acids. Trimming took off 6 bases at V and 3 bases at J, with 20 bases between the two ends. TCRdb ran MiXCR on the reads and lists one entry per CDR3 protein. In the table there are a few hundred thousand distinct CDR3 sequences, about two fifths of which are singletons. Findings and limits, study-wide: HLA-C-restricted CMV-specific TCR beta clonotypes prevailed in the ex vivo response.

A remark on this clonotype: Its antigen is still unknown.

Here the sequenced sample was cultured PBMCs, taken from culture after CMV antigen stimulation. This sequence originates from a human donor in good health (CMV status not recorded). Some clones in this sample may be carry-over from other donors' samples. The chain combines TRBV5-1 with TRBJ2-3, with D possibly matching TRBD1 (6 bases). CDR3 amino acids: CASTMGAAGFTDTQYF. Here the CDR3 DNA reads TGCGCCAGCACCATGGGGGCAGCTGGATTTACAGATACGCAGTATTTT.